This T cell receptor beta chain was captured in a study of CD8 T cells in ankylosing spondylitis. Findings and limits, study-wide: Some motif variants had been reported before (in reactive arthritis synovial fluid and blood).

Trimming took off 3 bases at V and 5 bases at J, with 10 bases between the two ends. The germline V gene has CDR1 KGHSH and CDR2 LQKENI. This CDR3 comprises 13 residues. One entry per CDR3 protein, called by TCRdb with MiXCR from the 5' RACE reads. The table records some 46,000 distinct CDR3 sequences, about 10% of them present only once. In regard to this clonotype: Its antigen is as yet unknown.

The chain recombines TRBV18 with TRBJ2-5; D may match TRBD1 or TRBD2 (5 bases each). Sequenced: blood, either unsorted or a sorted T cell fraction (not recorded which). This receptor was obtained from a male donor with ankylosing spondylitis or in good health (not recorded which). The CDR3, as DNA: TGTGCCAGCTCACCGGGCAGGGAGGAGACCCAGTACTTC. It is translated as CASSPGREETQYF.